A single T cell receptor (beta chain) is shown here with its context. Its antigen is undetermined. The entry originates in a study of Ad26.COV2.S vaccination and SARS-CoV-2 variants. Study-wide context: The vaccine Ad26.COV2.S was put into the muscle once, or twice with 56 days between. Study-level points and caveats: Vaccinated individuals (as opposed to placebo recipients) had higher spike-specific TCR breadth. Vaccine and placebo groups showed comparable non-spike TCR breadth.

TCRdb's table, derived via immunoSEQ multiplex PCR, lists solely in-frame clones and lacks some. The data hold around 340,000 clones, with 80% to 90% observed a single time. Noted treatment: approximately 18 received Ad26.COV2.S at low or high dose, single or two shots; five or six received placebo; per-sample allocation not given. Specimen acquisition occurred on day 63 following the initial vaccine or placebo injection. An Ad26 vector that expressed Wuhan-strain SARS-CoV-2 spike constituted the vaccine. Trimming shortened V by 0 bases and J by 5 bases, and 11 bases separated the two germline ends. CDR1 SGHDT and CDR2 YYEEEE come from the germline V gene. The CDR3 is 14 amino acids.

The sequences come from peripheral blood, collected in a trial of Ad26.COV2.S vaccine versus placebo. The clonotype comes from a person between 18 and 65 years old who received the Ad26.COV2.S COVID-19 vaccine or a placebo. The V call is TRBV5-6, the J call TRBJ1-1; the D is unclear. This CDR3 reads CASSLGALGTEAFF. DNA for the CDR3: TGTGCCAGCAGCTTGGGAGCTCTTGGGACTGAAGCTTTCTTT.